This T cell receptor (beta chain) was captured in a study of blood T cell repertoires in COVID-19. As for the study in general: Nucleic acid was either cDNA or gDNA, and it came from T cells, B-cell-depleted T cells, or PBMCs.

As handled by the study authors: Amplification with reference gene primers provided the estimates of nucleated cell counts. Using immunoSEQ multiplex PCR, the repertoire was profiled, and TCRdb retains in-frame clones only, with some absent. The D gene and trimming were derived from the DNA, and the V and J assignments and clone size from that table. The sample holds fewer than 180,000 clones, 80% to 90% seen once. CDR1 LNHDA and CDR2 SQIVND come from the germline V gene (reference sequence). The CDR3 extends over 13 amino acids. The V end lost 4 bases, the J end lost 7 bases, and 11 bases lay between the germline ends.

The receptor comes from a man between 65 and 85 years old with acute or convalescent COVID-19. Sequencing input: peripheral blood. J is TRBJ2-1 and V is TRBV19; D ambiguous. CDR3 residues: CASSTQTGNEQFF. CDR3 coding DNA: TGTGCCAGTAGTACCCAGACCGGGAATGAGCAGTTCTTC.